This T cell receptor beta chain is drawn from a study of regulatory T cells in long-lasting Graves disease. The study, taken as a whole, reports: Lower TCR diversity was seen in persistent Graves' patients than in newly diagnosed ones. It was in persistent disease that TRBV28, TRBJ1-2 and TRBJ2-5 were favored.

CDR1 is SEHNR and CDR2 is FQNEAQ in the germline V gene (reference sequence). The trim removed 6 bases at V and 3 bases at J, leaving 2 bases unmatched. The CDR3 spans 12 residues. Indicated time point: newly diagnosed GD, antithyroid drugs for less than 3 months. Generation of the TCR library employed RNA extracted from PBMCs. Peripheral blood, Nine milliliters per patient, was collected in EDTA tubes. This clonotype was counted at least ten times. The antigen is undetermined. Construction of TCR beta libraries relied on iRepertoire HTBI primers and on Arm-PCR targeting CDR3 regions. TCRdb passed the multiplex PCR reads through MiXCR, listing each CDR3 protein once. Of fewer than 350,000 distinct CDR3 sequences in the sample, about 20% are singletons; the top ten hold about 39%.

This clonotype was obtained from a female donor with Graves disease. The sequencing here drew on peripheral blood mononuclear cells (PBMCs), taken at new diagnosis, from a patient treated with antithyroid drugs. V gene TRBV7-9 combines with J gene TRBJ2-7; 7 positions match TRBD2. The CDR3 is CASSGGVYEQYF. The DNA for the CDR3 is TGTGCCAGCAGTGGGGGGGTCTACGAGCAGTACTTC.